The 22 T cell receptor beta chains given below trace back to one sample, sequenced in a study of Tregs in tolerant kidney transplant recipients. This table comes from immunoSEQ multiplex PCR, and its TCRdb copy is limited to in-frame clones, with some not included. The sample carries about 88,000 clones, around 94% recorded once. Input material: CD8+ T cells from blood. Receptors originate from a human donor in good health.

The J gene is TRBJ2-7, the V gene TRBV5-1; tentative D call: TRBD2 (6 bases). Germline V gene lookup returns CDR1 SGHRS and CDR2 YFSETQ. The ends were cut back, 4 bases at V and 10 bases at J, with 21 bases in the middle. The CDR3 covers 14 residues. Written as DNA, the CDR3 is TGCGCCAGCAGCCCGGGGGATCGAGTACAACGACAGTACTTC. It translates to CASSPGDRVQRQYF.

The chain uses TRBV9 and TRBJ2-5; 11 nucleotides match TRBD2. V lost 4 bases to trimming and J lost 1 base; unmatched junction nucleotides: 9. CDR1 and CDR2 from the germline V gene are SGDLS and YYNGEE. The CDR3 is made up of 17 amino acids. CDR3 nucleotide sequence: TGTGCCAGCAGCCCTCGAATCCTAGCGGGGGGCCAAGAGACCCAGTACTTC. Translated, it gives CASSPRILAGGQETQYF.

The genes are TRBV6-5 and TRBJ2-7; D perhaps matches TRBD1 (6 bases). This CDR3 contains 13 residues. V was trimmed by 6 bases and J by 6 bases, leaving 15 bases between them. The germline V gene has CDR1 MNHEY and CDR2 SVGAGI. This CDR3 reads CASSWGGGGEQYF. The CDR3, as DNA: TGTGCCAGCAGCTGGGGTGGGGGCGGCGAGCAGTACTTC.

V is TRBV2 and J is TRBJ1-4, with 10 bases lining up with TRBD1. This CDR3 contains 17 residues. V gave up 5 bases and J gave up 7 bases; unmatched junction bases: 13. Germline CDR1 SNHLY, CDR2 FYNNEI. CDR3 nucleotide sequence: TGTGCCAGCAGTAACCAAGGACAGGGGGTTCTTGGTGAAAAACTGTTTTTT. Amino acids: CASSNQGQGVLGEKLFF.

The chain uses TRBV19 and TRBJ2-7; tentative D call: TRBD2 (6 bases). Trimming took 0 bases from V and 3 from J, leaving 9 bases between them. The CDR3 sequence is 14 residues long. Per germline, CDR1 LNHDA and CDR2 SQIVND (reference sequence). This chain's CDR3 is CASSIDRDFYEQYF. For the CDR3, the DNA is TGTGCCAGTAGTATAGATCGGGACTTCTACGAGCAGTACTTC.

The V and J genes are TRBV19 and TRBJ2-7; D gene unclear. Trimming took 5 bases from V and 4 from J, leaving 12 bases between them. There are 13 residues in the CDR3. Looked up from germline, CDR1 is LNHDA and CDR2 is SQIVND (reference sequence). The DNA of the CDR3 is TGTGCCAGTAGTTTCGGTGGGTCTTACGAGCAGTACTTC. Its protein is CASSFGGSYEQYF.

The chain is built from TRBV7-7 and TRBJ2-5; the D gene is possibly TRBD2 (6 bases). Between the trimmed V and J ends, which lost 5 bases and 2 bases, there was a span of 18 bases. Looked up from germline, CDR1 is SSHAT and CDR2 is FNYEAQ (reference sequence). The CDR3 consists of 16 residues. For the CDR3, the DNA is TGTGCCAGCAGCCCTAATCGGATGGGAGGTCAAGAGACCCAGTACTTC. It encodes CASSPNRMGGQETQYF.

This clone appeared a single time. The V call is TRBV11-2, the J call TRBJ1-5; D is unclear. The germline V gene encodes CDR1 SGHAT and CDR2 FQNNGV. The V end was cut by 5 bases, the J end by 7 bases, with 15 bases between. The CDR3 consists of 14 residues. CDR3 in amino acids: CASSPERVRQPQHF. CDR3 nucleotide sequence: TGTGCCAGCAGCCCAGAACGGGTTAGGCAGCCCCAGCATTTT.

The rearrangement links TRBV19 to TRBJ2-7; tentatively, D is TRBD1 or TRBD2 (5 bases each). The germline CDR1 and CDR2 sequences are LNHDA and SQIVND (reference sequence). CDR3 length equals 15 residues. V was cut by 1 base and J by 1 base, with 11 bases left in between. For the CDR3, the DNA is TGTGCCAGTAGTATAGGGGACCCAGGGTCCTACGAGCAGTACTTC. The encoded protein is CASSIGDPGSYEQYF.

The sample holds one count of this clone. This chain uses TRBV10-2 with TRBJ2-3; no clear D. The CDR3 runs 13 residues. The V gene's germline CDR1 is WSHSY and CDR2 SAAADI. V was shortened by 8 bases and J by 0 bases, with 9 bases between the two germline ends. The chain's CDR3 is CASRVGSTDTQYF. The DNA for the CDR3 is TGCGCCAGCCGGGTGGGGAGCACAGATACGCAGTATTTT.

This clone was recorded once. The CDR3 DNA is TGTGCCTGGAGTTTGGTGCAGGCTAACGAGCAGTACTTC. Translating it yields CAWSLVQANEQYF. This rearrangement joins TRBV30 to TRBJ2-7, with no clear D. This CDR3 comprises 13 residues. V dropped 2 bases and J dropped 5 bases, with 13 bases sitting between them. Germline V gene data show CDR1 as GTSNPN and CDR2 as SVGIG (reference sequence).

The rearrangement joins TRBV5-4 to TRBJ1-1; the D is unclear. The CDR3 runs 12 residues. Trimming took off 5 bases at V and 2 bases at J, with 7 bases between the two ends. CDR1 is SGHNT and CDR2 is YYREEE in the germline V gene (reference sequence). The CDR3 coding sequence is TGTGCCAGCAGTAGTTTTAACACTGAAGCTTTCTTT. Protein sequence: CASSSFNTEAFF.

This clone has more than one count but fewer than ten. At the DNA level, this CDR3 is encoded by other sequences in the same sample as well. The J gene is TRBJ2-3, the V gene TRBV15; 11 bases line up with TRBD2. Germline assignment: CDR1 LNHNV and CDR2 YYDKDF (reference sequence). This CDR3 is built from 16 residues. The ends lost 0 bases at V and 3 bases at J; junction bases unmatched: 2. DNA of the CDR3: TGTGCCACCAGCAGAGAGGCTAGCGGGGGGACAGATACGCAGTATTTT. Its protein product is CATSREASGGTDTQYF.

V and J are TRBV5-4 and TRBJ1-2; D is uncertain. CDR1 and CDR2 (germline): SGHNT, YYREEE (reference sequence). The CDR3 consists of 13 residues. Deletions cut 4 bases from V and 5 bases from J, with 12 bases between. CDR3 sequence (DNA): TGTGCCAGCAGCCAAAGACCGACTTATGGCTACACCTTC. Encoded protein: CASSQRPTYGYTF.

The chain carries TRBV19 and TRBJ1-2, with D possibly matching TRBD1 (6 bases). CDR3 length equals 13 residues. The ends were cut back, 3 bases at V and 5 bases at J, with 10 bases in the middle. CDR1 is LNHDA and CDR2 is SQIVND in the germline V gene (reference sequence). Written as DNA, the CDR3 is TGTGCCAGTAGTATCACAGGGAATTATGGCTACACCTTC. It yields the protein CASSITGNYGYTF.

The chain recombines TRBV4-1 with TRBJ2-2; D may be TRBD1 (6 bases). Germline loops: CDR1 MGHRA, CDR2 YSYEKL. V lost 5 bases and J 3 bases, leaving 13 bases between the germline ends. CDR3 size: 15 residues. Here the CDR3 DNA reads TGCGCCAGCAGCTTCCCGGGACACGACACCGGGGAGCTGTTTTTT. Translated, it gives CASSFPGHDTGELFF.

The V and J genes are TRBV2 and TRBJ1-3; no reliable D call. This CDR3 region has 16 residues. Germline V gene sequence: CDR1 SNHLY, CDR2 FYNNEI. V was trimmed by 0 bases and J by 4 bases, leaving 13 bases between them. The CDR3 loop reads CASSEAPEGLGNTIYF. The CDR3 DNA follows: TGTGCCAGCAGTGAAGCGCCGGAGGGTTTAGGAAACACCATATATTTT.

This chain links TRBV5-1 with TRBJ1-1, with D uncertain. The V gene's germline CDR1 is SGHRS and CDR2 YFSETQ. The CDR3 runs 14 residues. Trimming left V 5 bases short and J 0 bases short, with 11 bases between. DNA for the CDR3: TGCGCCAGCAGTAGTGGGCAGCTGAACACTGAAGCTTTCTTT. Translating it yields CASSSGQLNTEAFF.

The J gene is TRBJ2-1, the V gene TRBV9; D is uncertain. CDR3 length: 15 residues. Trimming pared 1 base from V and 0 bases from J, leaving 8 bases between. CDR1 is SGDLS, CDR2 YYNGEE, per germline. CDR3 region: CASSVIVGSYNEQFF. Here the CDR3 DNA reads TGTGCCAGCAGCGTAATAGTGGGCTCCTACAATGAGCAGTTCTTC.

The CDR3 DNA reads as TGTGCCAGTAGGCCCACTGACGGGGGAGATACGCAGTATTTT. This encodes CASRPTDGGDTQYF. The chain uses TRBV19 and TRBJ2-3; possibly TRBD2 for D (6 bases). The V gene's germline CDR1 is LNHDA and CDR2 SQIVND (reference sequence). The CDR3 has 14 residues. Trimming stripped 6 bases from V and 5 bases from J, with 15 bases between.

The V gene is TRBV19, the J gene TRBJ2-1, with TRBD2 identical over 8 bases. Germline lookup yields CDR1 LNHDA and CDR2 SQIVND (reference sequence). The V and J ends lost 4 bases and 5 bases, in that order; junction bases with no gene match: 7. CDR3 length: 15 residues. The chain's CDR3 is CASSTPTSGHNEQFF. The CDR3 bases are TGTGCCAGTAGTACGCCTACTAGCGGTCACAATGAGCAGTTCTTC.

The rearrangement joins TRBV4-1 to TRBJ1-2; TRBD1 agrees at 8 bases. Per germline, CDR1 MGHRA and CDR2 YSYEKL. V was clipped by 0 bases and J by 2 bases; unmatched bases: 5. The CDR3 length is 16 residues. CDR3: CASSQDRTGRNYGYTF. The CDR3 DNA reads TGCGCCAGCAGCCAAGACAGGACAGGGAGGAACTATGGCTACACCTTC.